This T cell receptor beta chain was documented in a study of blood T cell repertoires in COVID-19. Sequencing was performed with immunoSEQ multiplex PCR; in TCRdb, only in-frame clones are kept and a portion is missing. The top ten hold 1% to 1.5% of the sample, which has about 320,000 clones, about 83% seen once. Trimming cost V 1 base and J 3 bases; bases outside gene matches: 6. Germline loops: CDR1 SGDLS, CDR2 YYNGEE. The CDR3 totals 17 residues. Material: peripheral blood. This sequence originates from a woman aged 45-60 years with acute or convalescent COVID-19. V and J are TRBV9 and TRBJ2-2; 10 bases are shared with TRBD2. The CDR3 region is CASSVSSGGDYTGELFF. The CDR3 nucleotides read TGTGCCAGCAGCGTAAGCAGCGGGGGGGATTACACCGGGGAGCTGTTTTTT.